This TCR beta chain stems from a study of Graves' ophthalmopathy and Graves' hyperthyroidism. Study in general: Blood was drawn at initial diagnosis, before any treatment.

Study outcomes and limitations: Blood also carried most expanded thyroid clonotypes exceeding 0.001 frequency. Ophthalmopathy and stable hyperthyroidism were discriminated by a 13-signature model, with around 88% sensitivity and under 84% specificity.

Germline V gives CDR1 SEHNR, CDR2 FQNEAQ (reference sequence). The CDR3 loop spans 15 amino acids. After removal of 6 bases from V and 9 bases from J, the junction contained 8 bases not matched to a gene. The authors amplified TCR beta CDR3 regions from RNA transcripts. Following a first-round RT-PCR that used HTBI primers, a second-round multiplex PCR was carried out. TCRdb called the multiplex PCR reads again in MiXCR, with one record for every CDR3 protein. The sample carries some 750,000 distinct CDR3 sequences, 40% recorded once. With regard to this clonotype: The target antigen is unknown.

The specimen was peripheral blood. This rearrangement joins TRBV7-9 to TRBJ1-6; 10 nucleotides align to TRBD1. The TCR originated in an adult man with Graves' ophthalmopathy. DNA for the CDR3: TGTGCCAGCAGTCCGGGGACAGGGGTAGGTTCACCCCTCCACTTT. As protein: CASSPGTGVGSPLHF.